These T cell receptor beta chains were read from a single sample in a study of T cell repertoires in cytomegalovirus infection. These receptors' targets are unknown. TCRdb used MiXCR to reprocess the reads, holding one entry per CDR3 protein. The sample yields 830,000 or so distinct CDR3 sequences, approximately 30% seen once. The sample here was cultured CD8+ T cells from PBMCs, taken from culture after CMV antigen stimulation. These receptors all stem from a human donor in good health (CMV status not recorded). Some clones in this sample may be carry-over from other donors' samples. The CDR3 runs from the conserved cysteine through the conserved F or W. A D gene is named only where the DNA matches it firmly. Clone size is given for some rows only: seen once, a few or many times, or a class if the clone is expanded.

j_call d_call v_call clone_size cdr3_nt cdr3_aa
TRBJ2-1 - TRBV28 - TGTGCCAGCCACCCTGGTCGGGGGTCTTCCCCATACAATGAGCAGTTCTTC CASHPGRGSSPYNEQFF
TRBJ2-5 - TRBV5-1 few TGCGCCAGCAGCGAGCCAGGGAGTGAGACCCAGTACTTC CASSEPGSETQYF
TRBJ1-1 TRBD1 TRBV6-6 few TGTGCCAGCAGTTACCTGGCAGGGGGCCCGAGTGGAGCTTTCTTT CASSYLAGGPSGAFF
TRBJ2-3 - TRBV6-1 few TGTGCCAGCAGTGAAAGCTTCTCCGGGACAACAACAGATACGCAGTATTTT CASSESFSGTTTDTQYF
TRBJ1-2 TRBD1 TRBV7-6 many TGTGCCAGCAGCGAGGGGACAGGAATTAACTATGGCTACACCTTC CASSEGTGINYGYTF
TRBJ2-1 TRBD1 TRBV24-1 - TGTGCCACCAGTGACGCGGGACAGGGGGACAATGAGCAGTTCTTC CATSDAGQGDNEQFF
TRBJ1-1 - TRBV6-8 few TGTGCCAGCAGTTACTCGACCAGGGAAGGGGTCGGGACTGAAGCTTTCTTT CASSYSTREGVGTEAFF
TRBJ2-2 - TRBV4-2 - TGTGCCAGCAGCCAAGTTGTAACGAACACCGGGGAGCTGTTTTTT CASSQVVTNTGELFF
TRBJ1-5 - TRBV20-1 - TGCAGTGCTAGAGATCGTGAGGGTTGGGAGCCCCAGCATTTT CSARDREGWEPQHF
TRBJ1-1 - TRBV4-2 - TGTGCCAGCAGCCACCCGTTTGGGGAGAGGGGTCCTGAAGCTTTCTTT CASSHPFGERGPEAFF
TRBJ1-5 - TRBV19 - TGTGCCAGTAGCAGGGGTGGGGGAGAGGACAATCAGCCCCAGCATTTT CASSRGGGEDNQPQHF
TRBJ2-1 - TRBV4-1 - TGCGCCAGCAGCCAAGATGAGGATGAGCAGTTCTTC CASSQDEDEQFF
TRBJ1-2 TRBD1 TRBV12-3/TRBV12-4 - TGTGCCAGCAGTTTAACCGGGACAGCCCTCTATGGCTACACCTTC CASSLTGTALYGYTF
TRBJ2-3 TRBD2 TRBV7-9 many TGTGCCAGCAGCCCCTCGGCTAGCGGGGCCCCAGATACGCAGTATTTT CASSPSASGAPDTQYF
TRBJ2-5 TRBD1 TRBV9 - TGTGCCAGCAGCGTAGACATTTCGCGGACAGGGACTGACCAAGAGACCCAGTACTTC CASSVDISRTGTDQETQYF
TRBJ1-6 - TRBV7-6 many TGTGCCAGCAGTTTGGGACGTCAGGGGATTTCACCCCTCCACTTT CASSLGRQGISPLHF
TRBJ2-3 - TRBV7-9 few TGTGCCAGCAGCTTAGCTACTAGATGGGCCCCGGGAACAGATACGCAGTATTTT CASSLATRWAPGTDTQYF
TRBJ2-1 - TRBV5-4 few TGTGCCAGCAGCTTGGGGGGGGTTCACGACAATGAGCAGTTCTTC CASSLGGVHDNEQFF
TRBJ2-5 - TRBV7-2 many TGTGCCAGCAGCTTCCCCGACCTGGAGACCCAGTACTTC CASSFPDLETQYF
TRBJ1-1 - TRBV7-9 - TGTGCCAGCAGCCCTAGACGGGCTGAAGCTTTCTTT CASSPRRAEAFF
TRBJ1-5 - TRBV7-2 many TGTGCCAGCAGCCCCCGACACGGACCTAGCCATCAGCCCCAGCATTTT CASSPRHGPSHQPQHF
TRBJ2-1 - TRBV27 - TGTGCCAGCAGTTTATCCCCCGCCAGGGGCAGGTTCTTC CASSLSPARGRFF
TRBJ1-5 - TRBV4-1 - TGCGCCAGCAGCCAAGTCCCCGGGGCCAATCAGCCCCAGCATTTT CASSQVPGANQPQHF
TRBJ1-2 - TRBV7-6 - TGTGCCAGTACTCGGACAGCGGAAAACTATGGCTACACCTTC CASTRTAENYGYTF
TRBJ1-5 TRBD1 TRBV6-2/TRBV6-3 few TGTGCCAGCAGTTACCCGGAGGGGGCGGGTCAGCCCCAGCATTTT CASSYPEGAGQPQHF
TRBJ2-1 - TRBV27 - TGTGCCAGCAGTTTATCGAAACTAGCAGGGATCGATGAGCAGTTCTTC CASSLSKLAGIDEQFF
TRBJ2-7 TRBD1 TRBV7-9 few TGTGCCAGCAGCTCTACAGGGGGAAGGAACGAGCAGTACTTC CASSSTGGRNEQYF
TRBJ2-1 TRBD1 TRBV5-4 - TGTGCCAGCAGCGGTGGACAGGGGAACTCCTACAATGAGCAGTTCTTC CASSGGQGNSYNEQFF
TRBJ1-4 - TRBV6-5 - TGTGCCAGCACTAGACAGGATTGGCCTAATCGGAATGAAAAACTGTTTTTT CASTRQDWPNRNEKLFF
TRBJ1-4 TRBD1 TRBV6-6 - TGTGCCAGCAGTACCCCCTCCGGGACAGGGAATGAAAAACTGTTTTTT CASSTPSGTGNEKLFF